The 28 T cell receptor beta chains below were found in one sample sequenced in a study of cytomegalovirus exposure and HLA in healthy donors. Use of 60 Vbeta and 13 Jbeta primers characterized the PCR. Only in-frame clones appear in the TCRdb table, and some are missing; sequencing was by immunoSEQ multiplex PCR. There are some 180,000 clones in the sample; 65% to 80% occur only once, and 4% to 4.5% lies in the top ten. The material sequenced was PBMCs. These receptors all stem from a woman aged 25-40 years in good health and CMV-seropositive.

The chain employs TRBV23-1 and TRBJ2-7, with TRBD1 matching over 9 bases. TRBV23-1 is classed as an ORF, of uncertain function. The CDR3 consists of 14 residues. J was trimmed by 6 bases and V by 3 bases; bases with no gene match: 6. CDR3 in amino acids: CASSQIGTGSEQYF. CDR3 nucleotides: TGCGCCAGCAGTCAGATCGGGACAGGGAGCGAGCAGTACTTC.

The chain recombines TRBV7-9 with TRBJ2-1; D may be TRBD1 (6 bases). V shed 4 bases and J shed 7 bases, with 14 bases lying between them. The germline V gene has CDR1 SEHNR and CDR2 FQNEAQ (reference sequence). The CDR3 is 14 residues long. The CDR3 bases are TGTGCCAGCAGCTCCTGGACAGCTTTTAATGAGCAGTTCTTC. Translated, it gives CASSSWTAFNEQFF.

The chain combines TRBV27 with TRBJ1-1; the D is unclear. This CDR3 is 15 amino acids long. Germline values: CDR1 MNHEY, CDR2 SMNVEV (reference sequence). V lost 5 bases and J lost 1, with 14 bases in between. The CDR3, as DNA: TGTGCCAGCAGTCGATACAGTAGTGAGAACACTGAAGCTTTCTTT. Its protein product is CASSRYSSENTEAFF.

The chain recombines TRBV27 with TRBJ2-2; the D is unclear. Trimming left V 3 bases short and J 8 bases short, with 7 bases between. Germline V gene lookup returns CDR1 MNHEY and CDR2 SMNVEV (reference sequence). The CDR3 spans 12 residues. This CDR3 is CASSFWAGELFF. As DNA, the CDR3 is TGTGCCAGCAGTTTTTGGGCGGGGGAGCTGTTTTTT.

The chain links TRBV11-3 to TRBJ1-5; 7 bases map to TRBD1. V shed 6 bases and J 2 bases; nucleotides not matched to a gene: 7. The germline V gene encodes CDR1 SGHNT and CDR2 YENEEA. The CDR3 consists of 15 residues. The CDR3 region has the DNA TGTGCCAGCAGTCAAGGACAGGAAGGCAATCAGCCCCAGCATTTT. This encodes CASSQGQEGNQPQHF. Supplemented by reference TRBV11-3 and TRBJ1-5, the full variable domain reads EAGVVQSPRYKIIEKKQPVAFWCNPISGHNTLYWYLQNLGQGPELLIRYENEEAVDDSQLPKDRFSAERLKGVDSTLKIQPAELGDSAVYLCASSQGQEGNQPQHFGDGTRLSIL.

V is TRBV5-1 and J is TRBJ2-2; TRBD2 matches at 15 bases. The CDR3 spans 22 residues. Losses at the gene ends were 0 bases for V and 7 bases for J; bases not matched to a gene: 19. In germline, CDR1 is SGHRS, CDR2 YFSETQ. For the CDR3, the DNA is TGCGCCAGCAGCTTGGGCACACCGGGACTAGCGGGGGGTGCTGTTTCCTTCGGGGAGCTGTTTTTT. Its protein product is CASSLGTPGLAGGAVSFGELFF.

V gene TRBV5-1 combines with J gene TRBJ2-3; D remains ambiguous. This CDR3 has 14 residues. Trimming stripped 1 base from V and 2 bases from J, with 8 bases between. CDR1 SGHRS and CDR2 YFSETQ come from the germline V gene. This CDR3 is CASSLTRDTDTQYF. CDR3 nucleotide sequence: TGCGCCAGCAGCTTGACTCGAGACACAGATACGCAGTATTTT. Complete variable domain (other parts from reference TRBV5-1 and TRBJ2-3): KAGVTQTPRYLIKTRGQQVTLSCSPISGHRSVSWYQQTPGQGLQFLFEYFSETQRNKGNFPGRFSGRQFSNSRSEMNVSTLELGDSALYLCASSLTRDTDTQYFGPGTRLTVL.

This chain joins TRBV6-5 and TRBJ2-1; 14 bases align to TRBD2. Germline-derived CDR1 and CDR2 are MNHEY and SVGAGI. J gave up 9 bases and V 5 bases, and 6 bases lay outside the gene matches. CDR3 length: 15 residues. CDR3 region: CASSAAGLAGGEQFF. The CDR3, as DNA: TGTGCCAGCAGTGCCGCCGGACTAGCGGGAGGTGAGCAGTTCTTC.

This chain links TRBV5-8 with TRBJ2-6; TRBD1 matches at 8 bases. Germline V gene sequence: CDR1 SGHTS, CDR2 YDEGEE. Unmatched junction bases numbered 3, after V lost 4 bases and J lost 0 bases. This CDR3 contains 16 residues. CDR3 bases: TGTGCCAGCAGCAGGGACAGGTCCTCTGGGGCCAACGTCCTGACTTTC. Amino acids: CASSRDRSSGANVLTF.

The CDR3 nucleotides are TGTGCCAGCAGGCAATTCCGGGACACCGGCCGGGAGACCCAGTACTTC. This encodes CASRQFRDTGRETQYF. The V gene is TRBV2, the J gene TRBJ2-5; tentatively, D is TRBD1 (6 bases). Trimming removed 6 bases from V and 5 bases from J, with 22 bases in between. The CDR3 has 16 amino acids. Germline values: CDR1 SNHLY, CDR2 FYNNEI.

This clone has a handful of counts. The chain carries TRBV6-5 and TRBJ1-1; no firm D call. Germline loops: CDR1 MNHEY, CDR2 SVGAGI. The CDR3 totals 14 residues. Trimming took off 0 bases at V and 6 bases at J, with 11 bases between the two ends. CDR3 loop: CASSYSGRTPEAFF. CDR3 sequence (DNA): TGTGCCAGCAGTTACTCCGGGAGAACACCTGAAGCTTTCTTT.

CDR3 sequence: CSVEGEETDTQYF. CDR3 sequence (DNA): TGCAGCGTTGAAGGTGAGGAAACAGATACGCAGTATTTT. The rearrangement joins TRBV29-1 to TRBJ2-3; no firm D call. The CDR3 runs 13 residues. The germline gives CDR1 SQVTM, CDR2 ANQGSEA. V gave up 1 base and J gave up 3 bases, with 8 bases separating them.

The chain carries TRBV19 and TRBJ2-2; TRBD1 aligns across 8 bases. With V trimmed by 4 bases and J by 4 bases, 5 bases remained unmatched. CDR1 is LNHDA, CDR2 SQIVND, per germline (reference sequence). The length of the CDR3 is 15 residues. The CDR3 bases are TGTGCCAGTAGTAGGACAGGGATTGTCACCGGGGAGCTGTTTTTT. Protein product: CASSRTGIVTGELFF.

As regards this clone: One end of the junction is discordant with germline, which a read error may explain. J is TRBJ2-7 and V is TRBV27; D is perhaps TRBD1 (6 bases). Germline CDR1 MNHEY, CDR2 SMNVEV (reference sequence). The CDR3 is 16 amino acids. CDR3 in DNA: TGTGCTAGCAGTTTAAACCCGGCAGGGGAGCCGTACGAGCAGTACTTC. Protein: CASSLNPAGEPYEQYF.

This clone was detected only once. The chain recombines TRBV7-9 with TRBJ1-3; TRBD1 matches at 11 bases. Germline V gives CDR1 SEHNR, CDR2 FQNEAQ (reference sequence). This CDR3 spans 15 amino acids. J lost 7 bases, V lost 1 base, and 3 bases had no gene match. CDR3 residues: CASSLGTGGYNTIYF. Written as DNA, the CDR3 is TGTGCCAGCAGCTTAGGGACAGGGGGCTATAACACCATATATTTT.

This clone was found a few times. This chain joins TRBV2 and TRBJ1-2, with D hard to call. From germline, CDR1 is SNHLY and CDR2 FYNNEI. V was clipped by 3 bases and J by 8 bases, with 13 bases between them. The CDR3 is 13 amino acids. The CDR3 region has the DNA TGTGCCAGCAGTGACGGGATCTCGGAGGGCTACACCTTC. Its protein product is CASSDGISEGYTF.

CDR3 bases: TGTGCCAGCAGCCTACTCGAAAGTAGTAGTAGGAGGAGCAATCAGCCCCAGCATTTT. This translates into CASSLLESSSRRSNQPQHF. J is TRBJ1-5 and V is TRBV7-2; D not resolved. The CDR3 consists of 19 residues. CDR1 is SGHTA, CDR2 FQGNSA, per germline. V lost 5 bases and J lost 1, with 24 bases in between.

This chain connects TRBV11-2 to TRBJ2-1, with TRBD2 matching over 7 bases. CDR1 and CDR2 (germline): SGHAT, FQNNGV. The CDR3 extends over 15 amino acids. V shed 2 bases and J 6 bases; nucleotides not matched to a gene: 7. The CDR3, as DNA: TGTGCCAGCAGCTTACTAGCGGCCCGGAGCAATGAGCAGTTCTTC. Translating gives CASSLLAARSNEQFF.

Only a few counts were recorded for this clone. This chain joins TRBV25-1 and TRBJ2-7; 10 nucleotides match TRBD1. This CDR3 contains 17 residues. The ends lost 2 bases at V and 1 base at J; junction bases unmatched: 8. Germline values: CDR1 MGHDK, CDR2 SYGVNS. This CDR3 reads CASSEIEGQGGSYEQYF. As DNA, the CDR3 is TGTGCCAGCAGTGAAATAGAAGGACAGGGGGGATCCTACGAGCAGTACTTC.

The chain has TRBV5-1 and TRBJ1-1, with unresolved D. From germline, CDR1 is SGHRS and CDR2 YFSETQ. The V gene lost 7 bases and the J gene lost 0 bases, with 10 bases spanning the gap. CDR3 length: 13 amino acids. The CDR3 region is CASRVEMNTEAFF. The DNA for the CDR3 is TGCGCCAGCCGGGTAGAGATGAACACTGAAGCTTTCTTT.

The chain carries TRBV5-1 and TRBJ1-1, with a possible D match to TRBD1 (6 bases). Germline V gene sequence: CDR1 SGHRS, CDR2 YFSETQ. The CDR3 length is 15 residues. The germline V and J ends were trimmed by 4 bases and 3 bases, with 16 bases remaining between them. Here the CDR3 DNA reads TGCGCCAGCAGCCCTAGTCCGACAGGCCACACTGAAGCTTTCTTT. This translates into CASSPSPTGHTEAFF.

The gene calls are TRBV6-1 and TRBJ2-3; TRBD2 matches 9 bases. The germline gives CDR1 MNHNS, CDR2 SASEGT. J gave up 5 bases and V 2 bases, and 5 bases lay outside the gene matches. The CDR3 totals 15 residues. In nucleotides, the CDR3 is TGTGCCAGCAGTGAACTTAGCGGGAGTGGAGATACGCAGTATTTT. Its protein product is CASSELSGSGDTQYF.

The chain is built from TRBV6-6 and TRBJ2-4; a weak D match, TRBD1 (6 bases). The CDR3 is 16 residues long. Germline CDR1 MNHNY, CDR2 SVGAGI (reference sequence). Trimming pared 6 bases from V and 0 bases from J, leaving 15 bases between. This CDR3 is CASSSGAPGAKNIQYF. CDR3 DNA: TGTGCCAGCAGCTCAGGGGCTCCGGGAGCCAAAAACATTCAGTACTTC.

This clone was recorded a few times. This chain links TRBV5-4 with TRBJ2-1; 12 bases agree with TRBD2. The trim removed 0 bases at V and 7 bases at J, leaving 8 bases unmatched. From germline, CDR1 is SGHNT and CDR2 YYREEE (reference sequence). The CDR3 extends over 17 amino acids. CDR3 loop: CASSLGLAGGPGNEQFF. CDR3 in DNA: TGTGCCAGCAGCTTGGGGCTAGCGGGAGGGCCGGGGAATGAGCAGTTCTTC.

V gene TRBV29-1 combines with J gene TRBJ1-1; D is unclear. The CDR3 loop spans 13 amino acids. Germline V gene lookup returns CDR1 SQVTM and CDR2 ANQGSEA. V lost 6 bases to trimming and J lost 3 bases, with 14 bases between them. The CDR3 loop is CSVARGGDTEAFF. CDR3 nucleotides: TGCAGCGTCGCTCGCGGCGGGGACACTGAAGCTTTCTTT. Full variable domain (outside the CDR3, taken from reference TRBV29-1 and TRBJ1-1): SAVISQKPSRDICQRGTSLTIQCQVDSQVTMMFWYRQQPGQSLTLIATANQGSEATYESGFVIDKFPISRPNLTFSTLTVSNMSPEDSSIYLCSVARGGDTEAFFGQGTRLTVV.

V gene TRBV15 combines with J gene TRBJ2-2, with TRBD1 as a possible D gene (6 bases). Trimming removed 1 base from V and 0 bases from J, with 15 bases in between. Germline assignment: CDR1 LNHNV and CDR2 YYDKDF (reference sequence). This CDR3 spans 18 amino acids. The CDR3 DNA is TGTGCCACCAGCAGAGTTGGGGGCTCCGGAACGAACACCGGGGAGCTGTTTTTT. Amino acid sequence: CATSRVGGSGTNTGELFF. The full variable domain, completed using reference TRBV15 and TRBJ2-2, is DAMVIQNPRYQVTQFGKPVTLSCSQTLNHNVMYWYQQKSSQAPKLLFHYYDKDFNNEADTPDNFQSRRPNTSFCFLDIRSPGLGDTAMYLCATSRVGGSGTNTGELFFGEGSRLTVL.

Details on this clone: Relative to the germline gene, one junction end is altered; a read error may explain this. The chain is built from TRBV4-1 and TRBJ2-7; tentatively, D is TRBD1 (7 bases). Germline V CDR1 and CDR2: MGHRA, YSYEKL. The CDR3 is 14 amino acids. DNA of the CDR3: TGCGCCGGCAGCCAGGCAGGGGGGTCCTACGAGCAGTACTTC. Translated: CAGSQAGGSYEQYF.

This clone appeared a few times. This chain uses TRBV5-4 with TRBJ1-1; TRBD1 matches at 8 bases. This CDR3 spans 16 amino acids. Per the germline V gene, CDR1 is SGHNT and CDR2 is YYREEE (reference sequence). Trimming cost V 0 bases and J 1 base; bases outside gene matches: 5. CDR3 bases: TGTGCCAGCAGCTTGGGTCCTCAGGGGGCGAACACTGAAGCTTTCTTT. This gives the protein CASSLGPQGANTEAFF.